One and the same sample provided the 14 T cell receptor beta chains below, sequenced in a study of T cell repertoires in cytomegalovirus infection. TCRdb reprocessed the reads via MiXCR and lists one record per CDR3 protein. The table shows about 360,000 distinct CDR3 sequences, with about a sixth occurring only once. Sample: PBMCs. The receptors shown here come from a human donor in good health (CMV status not recorded). Some clones in this sample may be carry-over from other donors' samples.

This clonotype was counted between two and nine times. This rearrangement joins TRBV12-3 or TRBV12-4 to TRBJ2-1, with D unclear. CDR3 length: 12 amino acids. V lost 5 bases and J 8 bases, leaving 10 bases between the germline ends. CDR3 in amino acids: CASSPLNHEQFF. In DNA, the CDR3 is TGTGCCAGCAGTCCTCTTAACCATGAGCAGTTCTTC.

The CDR3 is CASSTWSSGRYTGELFF. The CDR3 nucleotides read TGTGCCAGTAGTACCTGGAGTAGCGGGAGGTACACCGGGGAGCTGTTTTTT. J is TRBJ2-2 and V is TRBV19; 10 bases are shared with TRBD2. The J segment lost 3 bases and the V segment lost 4 bases, leaving 8 bases of the junction unmatched. The V gene's germline CDR1 is LNHDA and CDR2 SQIVND (reference sequence). The CDR3 is made up of 17 amino acids.

This clonotype was recorded many times. The J gene is TRBJ2-5, the V gene TRBV7-2; D is ambiguous. The V gene's germline CDR1 is SGHTA and CDR2 FQGNSA. The CDR3 covers 13 residues. Between the trimmed V and J ends, which lost 2 bases and 4 bases, there was a span of 8 bases. The CDR3 protein is CASSLPDGETQYF. The CDR3 DNA reads TGTGCCAGCAGCTTACCAGATGGAGAGACCCAGTACTTC. The full variable domain, in which reference TRBV7-2 and TRBJ2-5 provide the parts outside the CDR3, is GAGVSQSPSNKVTEKGKDVELRCDPISGHTALYWYRQSLGQGLEFLIYFQGNSAPDKSGLPSDRFSAERTGGSVSTLTIQRTQQEDSAVYLCASSLPDGETQYFGPGTRLLVL.

This clonotype has only a few counts. V and J are TRBV18 and TRBJ2-7; 9 nucleotides agree with TRBD1. The germline V gene encodes CDR1 KGHSH and CDR2 LQKENI. The V gene end was trimmed by 6 bases and the J gene end by 1 base; junction bases not matched to a gene: 4. The CDR3 covers 14 residues. DNA for the CDR3: TGTGCCAGCTCTGGGACAGGGCCTTCCTACGAGCAGTACTTC. This translates into CASSGTGPSYEQYF.

This clonotype was recorded many times. V and J are TRBV12-3 or TRBV12-4 and TRBJ1-1; D uncertain. V was trimmed by 2 bases and J by 2 bases, leaving 6 bases between them. The CDR3 length is 13 residues. The CDR3, as DNA: TGTGCCAGCAGTTTACGCTCCAACACTGAAGCTTTCTTT. Translation gives CASSLRSNTEAFF.

This chain uses TRBV6-2 or TRBV6-3 with TRBJ1-1, with D unresolved. Germline CDR1 and CDR2: MNHEY and SVGEGT. Trimming removed 2 bases from V and 6 bases from J, with 19 bases in between. This CDR3 contains 16 residues. This chain's CDR3 is CASSYRPAPIWAEAFF. The CDR3 DNA reads as TGTGCCAGCAGTTACCGCCCCGCACCGATATGGGCTGAAGCTTTCTTT.

The chain's CDR3 is CASSARSIRGEQFF. CDR3 in DNA: TGTGCCAGCAGTGCCCGTTCGATACGGGGTGAGCAGTTCTTC. This chain links TRBV12-3 or TRBV12-4 with TRBJ2-1; a weak D match, TRBD2 (5 bases). The V end lost 5 bases, the J end lost 9 bases, and 17 bases lay between the germline ends. The CDR3 contains 14 residues.

About this clonotype itself: This may arise from a read error, as a much more abundant clone is one base away. The J gene is TRBJ2-4, the V gene TRBV7-2, with no clear D. CDR1 is SGHTA and CDR2 is FQGNSA in the germline V gene. This CDR3 is 11 amino acids long. This chain's CDR3 is CASSFGSIKYF. DNA for the CDR3: TGTGCCAGCAGCTTCGGAAGCATTAAGTACTTC.

This clonotype occurred a few times. The chain combines TRBV7-6 with TRBJ1-2, with D possibly being TRBD1 (5 bases). The V end was cut by 2 bases, the J end by 6 bases, with 16 bases between. CDR1 is SGHVS and CDR2 is FNYEAQ in the germline V gene. There are 15 residues in the CDR3. CDR3 in DNA: TGTGCCAGCAGCTTACAGGGCACCGGGGCGGATGGCTACACCTTC. This sequence encodes CASSLQGTGADGYTF.

This clonotype has more than one count but fewer than ten. J is TRBJ2-3 and V is TRBV6-6; D might be TRBD1 (6 bases). Germline-derived CDR1 and CDR2 are MNHNY and SVGAGI (reference sequence). The CDR3 loop spans 17 amino acids. V gave up 8 bases and J gave up 1 base, with 22 bases separating them. CDR3 sequence: CASGVVRGEGGTDTQYF. Here the CDR3 DNA reads TGTGCCAGCGGTGTGGTCAGGGGCGAGGGTGGCACAGATACGCAGTATTTT.

The V and J genes are TRBV18 and TRBJ2-7, with 12 bases that match TRBD1. In germline, CDR1 is KGHSH, CDR2 LQKENI. V was clipped by 3 bases and J by 7 bases; unmatched bases: 13. There are 17 residues in the CDR3. The CDR3 bases are TGTGCCAGCTCACCTAATGGACCGGGACAGGGGGCGCGGGAGCAGTACTTC. Amino acids: CASSPNGPGQGAREQYF.

This clonotype was found many times. The chain carries TRBV7-2 and TRBJ1-3; D gene unclear. This CDR3 is 16 amino acids long. Germline-derived CDR1 and CDR2 are SGHTA and FQGNSA. The germline V and J ends were trimmed by 1 base and 0 bases, with 10 bases remaining between them. The CDR3: CASSLGRPDSGNTIYF. The CDR3 DNA reads TGTGCCAGCAGCTTAGGCAGGCCTGACTCTGGAAACACCATATATTTT.

A few counts support this clonotype. The CDR3 DNA sequence: TGTGCCAGCAGCCAAGATCGGGTGAGAACTGAGCAGTTCTTC. It is translated as CASSQDRVRTEQFF. J is TRBJ2-1 and V is TRBV14; D is undetermined. The CDR3 runs to 14 residues. Trimming pared 0 bases from V and 9 bases from J, leaving 12 bases between. Germline V CDR1 and CDR2: SGHDN, FVKESK.

In this sample, this clonotype turned up a few times. This chain joins TRBV28 and TRBJ2-2; D tentatively reads TRBD1 or TRBD2 (6 bases each). V was shortened by 1 base and J by 6 bases, with 12 bases between the two germline ends. Germline V gives CDR1 MDHEN, CDR2 SYDVKM. The CDR3 contains 15 residues. This CDR3 is CASSLYTGRSGELFF. The CDR3 nucleotides are TGTGCCAGCAGTTTATATACAGGGAGGTCCGGGGAGCTGTTTTTT.